The clone carrying this T cell receptor beta chain was seen only once. No antigen is known for it. The source of the sample is a study of cytomegalovirus exposure and HLA in healthy donors. The study, taken as a whole, reports: Being productive about 87% or about 30% of the time was typical of most TCR beta V segments in an earlier analysis. A later analysis revealed that TCR association rates differed between HLA loci, peaking at DRB1 and bottoming out at HLA-C. There were 150 or so TCR beta chains listed as cytomegalovirus-associated.

The PCR made use of 60 Vbeta and 13 Jbeta primers. Per the study methods: Per a later analysis, the number of unique TCR beta chains was approximately 80 million, of which 10 million to 11 million were shared. TCRdb's copy holds only in-frame clones and misses some; the assay was immunoSEQ multiplex PCR. The D gene and trimming were derived from the DNA, and the V and J assignments and clone size from that table. The repertoire holds approximately 170,000 clones, with roughly 79% as singletons. CDR1 and CDR2 (germline): SQVTM, ANQGSEA. The CDR3 contains 15 residues. With 7 bases removed from V and 0 bases from J, the gap between germline ends came to 16 bases.

The origin of this receptor is a woman in her thirties in good health and CMV-seropositive. Material for sequencing was PBMCs. V is TRBV29-1 and J is TRBJ2-1; D remains ambiguous. The CDR3 protein is CSAHSTGSSYNEQFF. The CDR3 coding sequence is TGCAGCGCCCATTCGACGGGTAGCTCCTACAATGAGCAGTTCTTC.